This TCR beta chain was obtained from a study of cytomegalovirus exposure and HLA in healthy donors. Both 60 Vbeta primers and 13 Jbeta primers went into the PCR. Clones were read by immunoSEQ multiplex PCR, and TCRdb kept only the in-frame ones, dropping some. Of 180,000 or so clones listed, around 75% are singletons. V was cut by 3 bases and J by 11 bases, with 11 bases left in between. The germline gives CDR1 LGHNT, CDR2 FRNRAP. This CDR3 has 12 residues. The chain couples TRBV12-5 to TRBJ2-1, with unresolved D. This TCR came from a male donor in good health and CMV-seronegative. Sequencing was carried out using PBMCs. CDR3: CASGFLTKQQFF. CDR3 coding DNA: TGTGCTAGTGGTTTCCTAACTAAGCAGCAGTTCTTC.